This TCR beta chain came from a study of CD8 T cells in Susac syndrome. Trimming left V 4 bases short and J 2 bases short, with 6 bases between. The length of the CDR3 is 13 residues. CDR1 is GTSNPN and CDR2 is SVGIG in the germline V gene (reference sequence). Random hexamers served to reverse transcribe about 0.45 to 1 ug RNA. Amplification of TCR beta CDR3 by immunoSEQ multiplex PCR spanned 54 Vbeta and 13 Jbeta. TCRdb recomputed calls from the immunoSEQ multiplex PCR reads with MiXCR, one row per CDR3 protein. The sample includes around 200,000 distinct CDR3 sequences, 85% to 95% of them seen just once.

The chain links TRBV30 to TRBJ2-6; D is ambiguous. What was sequenced was CD4+ T cells from PBMCs. This clonotype was sampled from a human donor in good health. The CDR3 DNA follows: TGTGCCTGGATTCCCCCTGGGGCCAACGTCCTGACTTTC. Its protein product is CAWIPPGANVLTF.